This T cell receptor beta chain was identified in a study of PD-1 blockade in classical Hodgkin lymphoma. Each patient experienced a relapse that followed autologous stem cell transplantation, and brentuximab vedotin exposure varied. CDR3 length: 15 residues. Trimming took 4 bases from V and 1 from J; bases not matched to a gene: 4. Germline V gene data show CDR1 as MDHEN and CDR2 as SYDVKM. The protocol was immunoSEQ multiplex PCR, while the TCRdb copy is restricted to in-frame clones and leaves out a portion. The sample lists about 4,700 clones, around 67% occurring once. The source material was peripheral blood mononuclear cells (PBMCs), sampled before the second cycle of nivolumab. V usage is TRBV28 and J usage is TRBJ1-1; 9 nucleotides line up with TRBD1. The TCR originated in a human donor with classical Hodgkin lymphoma. CDR3 DNA sequence: TGTGCCAGCAGTTGGCCGGGACAGGGGAACACTGAAGCTTTCTTT. Its translation: CASSWPGQGNTEAFF.